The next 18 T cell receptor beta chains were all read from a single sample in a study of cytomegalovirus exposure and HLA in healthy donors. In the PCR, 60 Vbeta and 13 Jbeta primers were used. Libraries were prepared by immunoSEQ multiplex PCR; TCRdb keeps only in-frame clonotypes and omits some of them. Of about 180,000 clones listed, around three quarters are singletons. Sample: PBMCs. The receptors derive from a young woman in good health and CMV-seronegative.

The CDR3 loop is CASSGQGRSPGGYTF. Written as DNA, the CDR3 is TGTGCCAGCAGTGGACAGGGTAGATCCCCGGGAGGCTACACCTTC. This chain joins TRBV6-1 and TRBJ1-2, with 7 bases identical to TRBD1. The CDR3 runs 15 residues. Losses at the gene ends were 4 bases for V and 8 bases for J; bases not matched to a gene: 13. Germline V gives CDR1 MNHNS, CDR2 SASEGT.

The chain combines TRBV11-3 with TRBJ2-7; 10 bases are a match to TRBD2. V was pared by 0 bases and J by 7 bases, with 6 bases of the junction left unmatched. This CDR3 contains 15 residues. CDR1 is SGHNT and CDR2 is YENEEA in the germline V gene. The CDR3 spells CASSLEALAGREQYF. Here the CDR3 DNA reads TGTGCCAGCAGCTTAGAAGCACTAGCGGGGAGGGAGCAGTACTTC.

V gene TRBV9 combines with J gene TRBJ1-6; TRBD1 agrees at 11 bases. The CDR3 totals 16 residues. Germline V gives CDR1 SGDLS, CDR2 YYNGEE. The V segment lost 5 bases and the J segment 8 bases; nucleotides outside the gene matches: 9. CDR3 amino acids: CASSPGQGVSHSPLHF. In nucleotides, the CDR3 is TGTGCCAGCAGTCCGGGACAGGGGGTGTCGCATTCACCCCTCCACTTT.

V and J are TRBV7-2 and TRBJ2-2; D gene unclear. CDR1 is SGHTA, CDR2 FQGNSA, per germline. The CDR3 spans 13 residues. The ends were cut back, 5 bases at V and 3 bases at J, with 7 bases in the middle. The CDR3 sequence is CASSPIYTGELFF. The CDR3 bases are TGTGCCAGCAGCCCTATATACACCGGGGAGCTGTTTTTT.

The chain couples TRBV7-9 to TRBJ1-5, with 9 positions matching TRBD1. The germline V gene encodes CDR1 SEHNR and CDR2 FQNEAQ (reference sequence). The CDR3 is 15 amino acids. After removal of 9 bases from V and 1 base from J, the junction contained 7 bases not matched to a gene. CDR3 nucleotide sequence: TGTGCCAGTTCCCCGACAGGGGGGAGCAATCAGCCCCAGCATTTT. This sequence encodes CASSPTGGSNQPQHF.

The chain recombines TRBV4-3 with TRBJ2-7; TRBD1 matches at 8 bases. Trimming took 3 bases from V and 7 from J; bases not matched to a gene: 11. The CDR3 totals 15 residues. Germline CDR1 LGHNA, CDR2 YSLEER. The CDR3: CASSQITGQVREQYF. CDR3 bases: TGCGCCAGCAGCCAGATTACGGGACAGGTGAGGGAGCAGTACTTC.

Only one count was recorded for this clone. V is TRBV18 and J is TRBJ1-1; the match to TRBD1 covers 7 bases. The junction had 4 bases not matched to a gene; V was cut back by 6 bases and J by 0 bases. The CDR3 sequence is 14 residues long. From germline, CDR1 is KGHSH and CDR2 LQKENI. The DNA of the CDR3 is TGTGCCAGCTCGCGGGACAGCATGAACACTGAAGCTTTCTTT. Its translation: CASSRDSMNTEAFF.

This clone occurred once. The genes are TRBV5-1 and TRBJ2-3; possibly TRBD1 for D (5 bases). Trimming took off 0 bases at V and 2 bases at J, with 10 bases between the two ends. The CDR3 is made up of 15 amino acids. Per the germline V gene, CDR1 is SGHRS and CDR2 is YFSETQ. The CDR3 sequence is CASSLVRATTDTQYF. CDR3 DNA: TGCGCCAGCAGCTTGGTCAGGGCGACCACAGATACGCAGTATTTT.

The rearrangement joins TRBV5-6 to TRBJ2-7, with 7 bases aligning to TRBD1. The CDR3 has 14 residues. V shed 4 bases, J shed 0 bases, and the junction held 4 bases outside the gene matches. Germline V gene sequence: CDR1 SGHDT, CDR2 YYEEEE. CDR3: CASSRDRRSYEQYF. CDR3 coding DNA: TGTGCCAGCAGCCGGGACAGACGCTCCTACGAGCAGTACTTC. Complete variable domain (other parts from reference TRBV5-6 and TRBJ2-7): DAGVTQSPTHLIKTRGQQVTLRCSPKSGHDTVSWYQQALGQGPQFIFQYYEEEERQRGNFPDRFSGHQFPNYSSELNVNALLLGDSALYLCASSRDRRSYEQYFGPGTRLTVT.

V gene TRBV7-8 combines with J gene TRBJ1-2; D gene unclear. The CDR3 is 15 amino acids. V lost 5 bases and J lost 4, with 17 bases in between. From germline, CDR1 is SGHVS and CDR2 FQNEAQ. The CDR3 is CASSPPVSWSYGYTF. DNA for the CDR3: TGTGCCAGCAGCCCACCAGTGAGTTGGAGCTATGGCTACACCTTC.

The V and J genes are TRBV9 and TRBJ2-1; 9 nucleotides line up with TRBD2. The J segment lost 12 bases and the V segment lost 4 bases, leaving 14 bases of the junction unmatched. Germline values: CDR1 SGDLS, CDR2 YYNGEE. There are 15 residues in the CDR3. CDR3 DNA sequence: TGTGCCAGCAGCCCGATAGCGGGGGTTTTTTCCGGGCAGTTCTTC. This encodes CASSPIAGVFSGQFF.

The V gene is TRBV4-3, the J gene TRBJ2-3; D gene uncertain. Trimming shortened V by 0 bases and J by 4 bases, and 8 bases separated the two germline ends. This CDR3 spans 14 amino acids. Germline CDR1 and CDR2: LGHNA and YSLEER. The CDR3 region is CASSQERSSDTQYF. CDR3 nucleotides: TGCGCCAGCAGCCAAGAGCGGTCTTCAGATACGCAGTATTTT.

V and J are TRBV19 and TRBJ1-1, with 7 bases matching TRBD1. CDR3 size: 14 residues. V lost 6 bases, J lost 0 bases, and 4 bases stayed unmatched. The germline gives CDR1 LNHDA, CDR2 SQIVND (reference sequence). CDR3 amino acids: CASRGTVMNTEAFF. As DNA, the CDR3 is TGTGCCAGTAGAGGGACAGTCATGAACACTGAAGCTTTCTTT.

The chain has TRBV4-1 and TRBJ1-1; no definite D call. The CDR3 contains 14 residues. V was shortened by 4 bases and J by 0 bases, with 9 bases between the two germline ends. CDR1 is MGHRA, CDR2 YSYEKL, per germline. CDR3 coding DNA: TGCGCCAGCAGCCGGAACACAGTGAACACTGAAGCTTTCTTT. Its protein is CASSRNTVNTEAFF.

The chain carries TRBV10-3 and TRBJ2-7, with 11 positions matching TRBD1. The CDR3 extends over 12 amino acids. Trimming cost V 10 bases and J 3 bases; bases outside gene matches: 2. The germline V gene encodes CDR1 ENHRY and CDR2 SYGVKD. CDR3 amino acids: CATGTGGYEQYF. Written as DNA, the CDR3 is TGTGCCACAGGGACAGGGGGCTACGAGCAGTACTTC.

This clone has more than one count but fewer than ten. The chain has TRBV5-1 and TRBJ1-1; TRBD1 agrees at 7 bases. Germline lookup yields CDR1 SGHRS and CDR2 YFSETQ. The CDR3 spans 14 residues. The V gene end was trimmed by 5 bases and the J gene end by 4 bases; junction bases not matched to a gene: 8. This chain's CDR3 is CASRTGVTSTEAFF. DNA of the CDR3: TGCGCCAGCAGAACAGGGGTAACTTCCACTGAAGCTTTCTTT.

CDR3 in DNA: TGTGCCAGCAGTTTATTACGGGAGACCCAGTACTTC. Protein: CASSLLRETQYF. The gene calls are TRBV28 and TRBJ2-5; no clear D gene. The CDR3 contains 12 residues. Germline CDR1 and CDR2: MDHEN and SYDVKM. The V end was cut by 1 base, the J end by 5 bases, with 5 bases between. Combining the CDR3 with reference TRBV28 and TRBJ2-5 gives the whole variable domain DVKVTQSSRYLVKRTGEKVFLECVQDMDHENMFWYRQDPGLGLRLIYFSYDVKMKEKGDIPEGYSVSREKKERFSLILESASTNQTSMYLCASSLLRETQYFGPGTRLLVL.

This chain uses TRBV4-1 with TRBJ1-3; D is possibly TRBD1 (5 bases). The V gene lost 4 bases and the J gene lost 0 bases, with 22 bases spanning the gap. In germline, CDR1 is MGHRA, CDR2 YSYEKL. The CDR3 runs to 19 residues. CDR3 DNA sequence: TGCGCCAGCAGCCTCAAGGATACGGGGGGACGCCACTCTGGAAACACCATATATTTT. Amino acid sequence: CASSLKDTGGRHSGNTIYF.